This note documents a single TCR beta chain sequence. Its antigen specificity is not known. The record has no base qualities; no much larger clone is one base away. The sample belongs to a study of blood T cell repertoires in COVID-19 (dated by TCRdb to 2019 to 2021). Regarding the study in general: Samples covering the acute and convalescent phases of COVID-19 were provided by collaborators in the United States, Italy and Spain. Where available, HLA class I and class II types were obtained from metadata supplied by the sample provider rather than from assay-based typing. Nearly every sample came with metadata listing a de-identified subject ID, COVID-19 status, age in years and sex. Subjects who had been exposed to COVID-19, were actively infected with it, or had recovered from it provided the deeply sampled blood TCRbeta repertoires that made up the dataset. The material from the prospective study consisted of cDNA or gDNA derived from T cells, B-cell-depleted T cells, or PBMCs. The repertoires were made available in a free public database intended to serve as a resource for research on the immune response to SARS-CoV-2. The samples were drawn from the first 160 participants of the ongoing ImmuneRACE study and from under 1,500 subjects provided by 6 global collaborators.

TCRbeta CDR3 regions were amplified from genomic DNA using the immunoSEQ Assay, a bias-controlled multiplex PCR. As for the authors' bioinformatics: Nucleated cell counts per sample were estimated from amplification of reference gene primers within the assay. Sequence reads were collapsed and filtered to measure the absolute abundance of every unique TCRbeta CDR3 rearrangement. Productive Simpson clonality was computed per sample as the square root of Simpson's diversity index over productive rearrangements. TCRdb limited this immuneACCESS table to in-frame rearrangements with V and J called. A share of clones is missing; checked studies link under half to unresolved V genes, and the rest is unexplained. V, J and clone size are those of that table, while D and trimming were read from the DNA. Counted in this sample were about 70,000 clones; over 75% of them appeared once. 9.5% to 10% of the sample lies in the top ten.

Study-wide conclusions, independent of this receptor: The amount of clinical and demographic metadata varied by source and participant and was provided uncurated.

Each collaborating institution followed its own protocols to collect whole blood in K2EDTA tubes. For TCRbeta analysis, collaborators shipped samples as frozen whole blood, isolated PBMCs, or DNA extracted from either of those sample types. CDR1 is given as SGHAT and CDR2 as FQDESV, both from the germline V gene (reference sequence). The CDR3, from cysteine to phenylalanine, totals 15 residues. Just CDR3 DNA is preserved here, 45 bases in frame from base 1. From V the trimming removes 4 bases and from J it removes 7 bases, while the gene matches leave 10 bases of the junction unaccounted for. The origin of this receptor is a human donor in a cohort sampled during active COVID-19. The chain joins TRBV11-1 to TRBJ1-2, and 9 junction bases match TRBD1. The sequencing input was peripheral blood. The CDR3 here reads CASSSTGTGTSGYTF. Read as DNA, the sequence is TGTGCCAGCAGCTCCACCGGGACAGGGACTTCTGGCTACACCTTC.